A selection of T cell receptor beta chains follows, all from one sample in a study of brain T cells in children with intractable seizures. Profiled with immunoSEQ multiplex PCR; TCRdb holds only in-frame clones, not every one. Here the sample spans roughly 120,000 clones, around 94% being singletons. This sample comprised peripheral blood, obtained at surgery. The receptors were sampled from a boy in the first two years of life with hemimegalencephaly and intractable seizures. Each CDR3 is given with its conserved first and last residue. A D gene is named only where the DNA matches it firmly. A row's size may be missing; if present it is once, few, many or a size class.

TRBJ2-7 | NA | TRBV11-2 | 15 | NA | CASSLGGLPGGEQYF | TGTGCCAGCAGCTTAGGGGGGCTTCCAGGAGGCGAGCAGTACTTC
TRBJ1-6 | TRBD1 | TRBV11-2 | 17 | NA | CASSLGRGGSYNSPLHF | TGTGCCAGCAGCTTAGGCAGGGGGGGGTCCTATAATTCACCCCTCCACTTT
TRBJ1-2 | NA | TRBV27 | 17 | once | CASSLSWGEGHNYGYTF | TGTGCCAGCAGTTTAAGTTGGGGGGAGGGCCACAACTATGGCTACACCTTC
TRBJ2-7 | TRBD2 | TRBV6-6 | 13 | NA | CASTGGLAGEQYF | TGTGCCAGCACGGGGGGACTAGCGGGCGAGCAGTACTTC
TRBJ1-1 | NA | TRBV6-4 | 14 | NA | CASRGFAGSTEAFF | TGTGCCTCCCGGGGGTTCGCAGGGTCCACTGAAGCTTTCTTT
TRBJ2-5 | TRBD1 | TRBV7-6 | 17 | NA | CASSLVPAGTGEETQYF | TGTGCCAGCAGCTTAGTCCCGGCCGGGACAGGGGAAGAGACCCAGTACTTC
TRBJ2-1 | TRBD2 | TRBV6-5 | 15 | NA | CASSYWTSGRNEQFF | TGTGCCAGCAGTTACTGGACTAGCGGGAGGAATGAGCAGTTCTTC
TRBJ2-2 | TRBD1 | TRBV5-1 | 16 | NA | CASSLGQGVLTGELFF | TGCGCCAGCAGCTTGGGCCAGGGGGTGCTCACCGGGGAGCTGTTTTTT
TRBJ2-2 | NA | TRBV28 | 13 | NA | CASSLYRAGELFF | TGTGCCAGCAGTTTATACAGGGCCGGGGAGCTGTTTTTT
TRBJ2-3 | TRBD1 | TRBV7-2 | 17 | NA | CASSLGPGTGSADTQYF | TGTGCCAGCAGCTTAGGTCCCGGGACAGGGAGCGCAGATACGCAGTATTTT
TRBJ2-5 | TRBD1 | TRBV29-1 | 13 | NA | CSVEGTGWETQYF | TGCAGCGTTGAAGGGACAGGGTGGGAGACCCAGTACTTC
TRBJ2-3 | TRBD1 | TRBV27 | 15 | medium-sized | CASSPWTGGTDTQYF | TGTGCCAGCAGCCCATGGACAGGGGGCACAGATACGCAGTATTTT
TRBJ1-1 | NA | TRBV6-1 | 13 | NA | CASSEWKFAEAFF | TGTGCCAGCAGTGAATGGAAGTTTGCTGAAGCTTTCTTT
TRBJ2-3 | TRBD2 | TRBV14 | 15 | NA | CASSQIGRAADTQYF | TGTGCCAGCAGCCAGATCGGGAGGGCCGCAGATACGCAGTATTTT
TRBJ2-7 | TRBD1 | TRBV19 | 18 | NA | CASSPGFPGTGISYEQYF | TGTGCCAGTAGCCCCGGTTTCCCCGGGACAGGTATCTCCTACGAGCAGTACTTC
TRBJ1-2 | NA | TRBV10-2 | 13 | NA | CASSPGANYGYTF | TGCGCCAGCAGTCCAGGGGCTAACTATGGCTACACCTTC
TRBJ2-5 | NA | TRBV28 | 19 | NA | CASSLRGFGRRGAGETQYF | TGTGCCAGCAGTTTAAGAGGGTTCGGGCGACGGGGGGCAGGAGAGACCCAGTACTTC
TRBJ1-2 | TRBD1 | TRBV4-1 | 16 | NA | CASSQESAGGDYGYTF | TGCGCCAGCAGCCAAGAGAGTGCAGGGGGAGACTATGGCTACACCTTC
TRBJ1-6 | NA | TRBV30 | 14 | NA | CAWSPQTINSPLHF | TGTGCCTGGAGTCCACAGACAATTAATTCACCCCTCCACTTT
TRBJ2-3 | TRBD2 | TRBV28 | 17 | once | CASSSPTSGSTTDTQYF | TGTGCCAGCAGTTCTCCGACTAGCGGGAGTACGACAGATACGCAGTATTTT
TRBJ2-1 | NA | TRBV7-6 | 13 | NA | CASSLREHNEQFF | TGTGCCAGCAGCTTACGCGAACACAATGAGCAGTTCTTC
TRBJ1-2 | NA | TRBV6-5 | 12 | NA | CASMEGDYGYTF | TGTGCCAGCATGGAGGGAGACTATGGCTACACCTTC
TRBJ2-5 | TRBD2 | TRBV4-2 | 16 | NA | CASSQVGAGGQETQYF | TGTGCCAGCAGCCAAGTAGGAGCGGGAGGGCAAGAGACCCAGTACTTC
TRBJ2-7 | TRBD1 | TRBV30 | 14 | NA | CAWSVRRGLYEQYF | TGTGCCTGGAGTGTTCGAAGGGGGCTATACGAGCAGTACTTC
TRBJ2-3 | NA | TRBV7-3 | 13 | NA | CASSSQGGDTQYF | TGTGCCAGCAGCTCCCAAGGGGGAGATACGCAGTATTTT
TRBJ2-1 | NA | TRBV29-1 | 14 | once | CSVVSGSSYNEQFF | TGCAGCGTTGTCTCTGGGAGCTCCTACAATGAGCAGTTCTTC
TRBJ2-5 | NA | TRBV4-1 | 16 | NA | CASSQERWQREETQYF | TGCGCCAGCAGCCAAGAAAGGTGGCAGAGAGAAGAGACCCAGTACTTC
TRBJ2-5 | NA | TRBV6-5 | 14 | NA | CASSYSEGSETQYF | TGTGCCAGCAGTTACTCAGAGGGCTCGGAGACCCAGTACTTC
TRBJ1-2 | NA | TRBV4-3 | 13 | NA | CASSQDRGFGYTF | TGCGCCAGCAGCCAAGATCGAGGGTTTGGCTACACCTTC
TRBJ2-1 | NA | TRBV27 | 13 | NA | CASRTGISNEQFF | TGTGCCAGCAGGACCGGGATATCCAATGAGCAGTTCTTC
TRBJ2-7 | TRBD2 | TRBV20-1 | 14 | NA | CSASKLAGVYEQYF | TGCAGTGCTAGTAAACTAGCGGGGGTTTACGAGCAGTACTTC